The 27 T cell receptor beta chains reported below all come from one sample, sequenced in a study of OX40 agonist ivuxolimab in advanced cancers. Clones were read by immunoSEQ multiplex PCR, and TCRdb kept only the in-frame ones, dropping some. The table has over 80,000 clones, around 85% seen once. Sample: CD4+ or CD8+ T cells sorted from blood, taken in a trial of the OX40 agonist ivuxolimab. These TCRs come from an adult with an advanced solid tumor such as melanoma, head and neck, liver or kidney cancer.

CDR3 DNA sequence: TGTGCCAGCAGTTCCCCCCTTGAGCAGTTCTTC. This translates into CASSSPLEQFF. V and J are TRBV7-3 and TRBJ2-1; D unclear. Germline lookup yields CDR1 SGHTA and CDR2 FQGTGA. The germline V and J ends were trimmed by 6 bases and 9 bases, with 9 bases remaining between them. CDR3 size: 11 residues.

This clone was counted a few times. The chain carries TRBV7-2 and TRBJ2-1; D gene uncertain. The CDR3 is 12 residues long. V lost 2 bases to trimming and J lost 8 bases, with 7 bases between them. Germline CDR1 and CDR2: SGHTA and FQGNSA. CDR3 DNA: TGTGCCAGCAGCTTACGATGGGATGAGCAGTTCTTC. Translating it yields CASSLRWDEQFF.

The V gene is TRBV19, the J gene TRBJ2-7, with D possibly being TRBD1 or TRBD2 (5 bases each). Germline-derived CDR1 and CDR2 are LNHDA and SQIVND (reference sequence). This CDR3 contains 17 residues. V lost 5 bases and J 3 bases, leaving 23 bases between the germline ends. Here the CDR3 reads CASSANQGSGIRYEQYF. As DNA, the CDR3 is TGTGCCAGTAGTGCCAATCAGGGTTCGGGGATCCGCTACGAGCAGTACTTC.

The V and J genes are TRBV4-2 and TRBJ2-1; D may correspond to TRBD1 or TRBD2 (5 bases each). Germline CDR1 is LGHNA and CDR2 is YNFKEQ. The CDR3 has 19 residues. Between the trimmed V and J ends, which lost 4 bases and 9 bases, there was a span of 31 bases. Written as DNA, the CDR3 is TGTGCCAGCAGCCTCCCCTTCACCCGGGGCCCCCGGAAGAGTGTTGAGCAGTTCTTC. Translation: CASSLPFTRGPRKSVEQFF.

The V and J genes are TRBV4-2 and TRBJ2-7, with D unclear. V dropped 0 bases and J dropped 3 bases, with 6 bases sitting between them. From germline, CDR1 is LGHNA and CDR2 YNFKEQ. This CDR3 comprises 13 residues. The CDR3 region has the DNA TGTGCCAGCAGCCAAGACATAGGCTACGAGCAGTACTTC. Protein: CASSQDIGYEQYF.

The chain recombines TRBV4-1 with TRBJ2-5; possibly TRBD2 for D (6 bases). V was pared by 4 bases and J by 1 base, with 10 bases between. The germline CDR1 and CDR2 sequences are MGHRA and YSYEKL. The CDR3 is made up of 14 amino acids. The DNA for the CDR3 is TGCGCCAGCAGCCGAGCGGGCTTCCAAGAGACCCAGTACTTC. Protein: CASSRAGFQETQYF.

The chain recombines TRBV27 with TRBJ2-5; D is uncertain. The ends were cut back, 6 bases at V and 7 bases at J, with 15 bases in the middle. This CDR3 spans 13 amino acids. The germline CDR1 and CDR2 sequences are MNHEY and SMNVEV (reference sequence). The DNA of the CDR3 is TGTGCCAGCAGAGAGTTGGGGATAGCGACCCAGTACTTC. Amino acid sequence: CASRELGIATQYF.

J is TRBJ2-3 and V is TRBV13, with D perhaps matching TRBD2 (6 bases). Germline CDR1 and CDR2: PRHDT and FYEKMQ (reference sequence). The CDR3 is 15 residues long. Trimming removed 5 bases at V and 2 bases at J, with 14 bases between. This chain's CDR3 is CASSLRGLSTDTQYF. The CDR3 region has the DNA TGTGCCAGCAGCCTGAGGGGACTTTCCACAGATACGCAGTATTTT.

The chain recombines TRBV7-2 with TRBJ1-5; 7 bases agree with TRBD1. The CDR3 extends over 16 amino acids. V was clipped by 4 bases and J by 4 bases; unmatched bases: 10. Germline V CDR1 and CDR2: SGHTA, FQGNSA. The DNA for the CDR3 is TGTGCCAGCAGCTCCACCTCCGGGACAGCAAATCAGCCCCAGCATTTT. Amino acid sequence: CASSSTSGTANQPQHF.

The chain joins TRBV2 to TRBJ2-1, with 10 bases identical to TRBD2. Germline V lookup: CDR1 SNHLY, CDR2 FYNNEI. The CDR3 contains 14 residues. The ends lost 8 bases at V and 9 bases at J; junction bases unmatched: 10. CDR3 nucleotides: TGTGCCAGCGGGGGGACTAGCGAGAGGGTTGAGCAGTTCTTC. It encodes CASGGTSERVEQFF.

The chain recombines TRBV30 with TRBJ1-1; D might be TRBD1 (6 bases). Per germline, CDR1 GTSNPN and CDR2 SVGIG (reference sequence). V lost 7 bases, J lost 8 bases, and 23 bases lay in between. This CDR3 has 14 amino acids. The CDR3 region is CASIGRDKGLEAFF. In DNA form, the CDR3 reads TGTGCCTCAATCGGTAGGGACAAGGGTTTGGAAGCTTTCTTT. Filled out from reference TRBV30 and TRBJ1-1, the complete variable domain reads SQTIHQWPATLVQPVGSPLSLECTVEGTSNPNLYWYRQAAGRGLQLLFYSVGIGQISSEVPQNLSASRPQDRQFILSSKKLLLSDSGFYLCASIGRDKGLEAFFGQGTRLTVV.

J is TRBJ1-3 and V is TRBV6-6, with D possibly being TRBD1 (5 bases). Per germline, CDR1 MNHNY and CDR2 SVGAGI (reference sequence). CDR3 length equals 15 residues. Trimming left V 4 bases short and J 0 bases short, with 10 bases between. CDR3: CASSWGLLSGNTIYF. DNA for the CDR3: TGTGCCAGCAGTTGGGGGTTACTCTCTGGAAACACCATATATTTT.

This clone was observed a handful of times. The V call is TRBV7-8, the J call TRBJ2-7, with 9 bases matching TRBD2. J was trimmed by 6 bases and V by 3 bases; bases with no gene match: 6. The V gene's germline CDR1 is SGHVS and CDR2 FQNEAQ. This CDR3 has 14 residues. CDR3 residues: CASSLGTSPLEQYV. CDR3 nucleotide sequence: TGTGCCAGCAGCTTGGGGACTAGCCCCCTCGAGCAGTACGTC.

V is TRBV19 and J is TRBJ2-4, with a weak D call TRBD1 (5 bases). Germline V gene lookup returns CDR1 LNHDA and CDR2 SQIVND (reference sequence). V lost 2 bases and J 2 bases, leaving 10 bases between the germline ends. The CDR3 sequence is 15 residues long. The CDR3, as DNA: TGTGCCAGTAGTATAAAGGGGATGACCAAAAACATTCAGTACTTC. Translated: CASSIKGMTKNIQYF.

The chain recombines TRBV7-2 with TRBJ1-2; a possible D gene is TRBD1 (6 bases). CDR1 and CDR2 (germline): SGHTA, FQGNSA. This CDR3 contains 14 residues. Trimming left V 6 bases short and J 6 bases short, with 17 bases between. CDR3 DNA: TGTGCCAGCAGTTCAAAACAGGGTTTAGATGGCTACACCTTC. This gives the protein CASSSKQGLDGYTF. The whole variable domain, remainder taken from reference TRBV7-2 and TRBJ1-2, is GAGVSQSPSNKVTEKGKDVELRCDPISGHTALYWYRQSLGQGLEFLIYFQGNSAPDKSGLPSDRFSAERTGGSVSTLTIQRTQQEDSAVYLCASSSKQGLDGYTFGSGTRLTVV.

The chain carries TRBV7-3 and TRBJ2-3; TRBD2 agrees at 8 bases. CDR1 SGHTA and CDR2 FQGTGA come from the germline V gene. The CDR3 contains 16 residues. Trimming removed 5 bases from V and 4 bases from J; junction bases left unmatched: 11. The CDR3: CASSPTPSGSPDTQYF. The CDR3 coding sequence is TGTGCCAGCAGCCCGACTCCGAGCGGGAGTCCAGATACGCAGTATTTT.

The V call is TRBV10-3, the J call TRBJ1-1; no firm D call. CDR3 length equals 13 residues. The germline CDR1 and CDR2 sequences are ENHRY and SYGVKD. V lost 2 bases, J lost 1 base, and 5 bases lay in between. The CDR3: CAISERRNTEAFF. DNA of the CDR3: TGTGCCATCAGTGAGAGACGGAACACTGAAGCTTTCTTT.

This clone was observed once. The chain couples TRBV30 to TRBJ1-2, with 9 positions matching TRBD1. The trim removed 2 bases at V and 5 bases at J, leaving 9 bases unmatched. Germline lookup yields CDR1 GTSNPN and CDR2 SVGIG (reference sequence). This CDR3 has 15 amino acids. In DNA form, the CDR3 reads TGTGCCTGGAGTAGATCCGGGACAGGGATGTATGGCTACACCTTC. The encoded protein is CAWSRSGTGMYGYTF.

V is TRBV18 and J is TRBJ1-1, with a tentative D call TRBD1 (6 bases). Trimming shortened V by 5 bases and J by 7 bases, and 17 bases separated the two germline ends. The CDR3 is 14 residues long. Germline CDR1 and CDR2: KGHSH and LQKENI. Here the CDR3 DNA reads TGTGCCAGCTCATCGGGGCAGGGGCAGTATGAAGCTTTCTTT. It encodes CASSSGQGQYEAFF.

The chain combines TRBV28 with TRBJ1-4; D unclear. Germline assignment: CDR1 MDHEN and CDR2 SYDVKM. Trimming took off 4 bases at V and 7 bases at J, with 16 bases between the two ends. The CDR3 covers 15 residues. CDR3 sequence (DNA): TGTGCCAGCAGTTCCTCTGACCTCCGTGGTGAAAAACTGTTTTTT. Protein sequence: CASSSSDLRGEKLFF.

The V and J genes are TRBV11-1 and TRBJ2-7; D remains unclear. The V and J ends lost 4 bases and 0 bases respectively, with 10 bases between them. The CDR3 is 14 amino acids. Germline V gene lookup returns CDR1 SGHAT and CDR2 FQDESV (reference sequence). The CDR3 nucleotides read TGTGCCAGCAGCTACACGACTCCCTCCTACGAGCAGTACGTC. It is translated as CASSYTTPSYEQYV.

In its sample, this clone was seen once. Other DNA sequences in this sample translate to the same CDR3. The chain employs TRBV7-3 and TRBJ2-2; the D gene could be TRBD1 or TRBD2 (5 bases each). The germline V gene encodes CDR1 SGHTA and CDR2 FQGTGA. The CDR3 totals 14 residues. Trimming cost V 6 bases and J 2 bases, with 10 bases left between them. The CDR3 reads CASSPGPNTGELFF. CDR3 coding DNA: TGTGCCAGCAGTCCGGGGCCCAACACCGGGGAGCTGTTTTTT.

The V and J genes are TRBV18 and TRBJ1-2, with 7 bases lining up with TRBD1. CDR1 and CDR2 from the germline V gene are KGHSH and LQKENI. CDR3 length equals 14 residues. V lost 2 bases to trimming and J lost 5 bases; unmatched junction nucleotides: 5. DNA for the CDR3: TGTGCCAGCTCACCAAGCCGGGGACAGTATGGCTACACCTTC. Protein: CASSPSRGQYGYTF.

The V call is TRBV2, the J call TRBJ1-3; D remains unclear. Germline CDR1 is SNHLY and CDR2 is FYNNEI. CDR3 length: 12 amino acids. The ends were cut back, 3 bases at V and 8 bases at J, with 8 bases in the middle. CDR3 bases: TGTGCCAGCAGTGACGGCCCTTACACCATATATTTT. Translating gives CASSDGPYTIYF.

The chain recombines TRBV28 with TRBJ1-2, with 8 bases fitting TRBD1. This CDR3 has 15 amino acids. CDR1 and CDR2 (germline): MDHEN, SYDVKM. V was clipped by 5 bases and J by 4 bases; unmatched bases: 9. The CDR3 region has the DNA TGTGCCAGCAGTCCACATTGGACAGGGACCTATGGCTACACCTTC. Translated: CASSPHWTGTYGYTF.

CDR3 amino acids: CASSQDSEYNEQFF. CDR3 DNA: TGTGCCAGCAGCCAAGATTCGGAGTACAATGAGCAGTTCTTC. The rearrangement joins TRBV4-2 to TRBJ2-1; D unclear. Germline CDR1 reads LGHNA; CDR2 reads YNFKEQ. V lost 0 bases to trimming and J lost 4 bases, with 7 bases between them. CDR3 length: 14 amino acids.

J is TRBJ2-3 and V is TRBV5-4; D is uncertain. CDR1 is SGHNT and CDR2 is YYREEE in the germline V gene (reference sequence). Trimming left V 3 bases short and J 0 bases short, with 2 bases between. This CDR3 region has 12 residues. Here the CDR3 DNA reads TGTGCCAGCAGCTCGAGCACAGATACGCAGTATTTT. Translation: CASSSSTDTQYF.